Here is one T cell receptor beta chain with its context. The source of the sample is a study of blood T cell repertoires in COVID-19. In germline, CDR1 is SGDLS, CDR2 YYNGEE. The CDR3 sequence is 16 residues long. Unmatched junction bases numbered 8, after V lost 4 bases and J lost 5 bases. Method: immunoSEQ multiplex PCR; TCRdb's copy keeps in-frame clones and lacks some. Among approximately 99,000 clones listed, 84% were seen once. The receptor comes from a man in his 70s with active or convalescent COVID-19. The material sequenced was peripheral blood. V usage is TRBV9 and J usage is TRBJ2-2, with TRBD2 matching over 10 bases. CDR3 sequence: CASSPSGGARTGELFF. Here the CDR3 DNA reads TGTGCCAGCAGCCCCAGCGGGGGGGCTCGTACCGGGGAGCTGTTTTTT.